Below are 25 T cell receptor beta chains sequenced from a single sample in a study of blood T cell repertoires in COVID-19. Some clones are missing from TCRdb's copy, which holds only in-frame ones; the method was immunoSEQ multiplex PCR. The table records 200,000 to 250,000 clones, roughly 80% of them present only once. Material for sequencing was peripheral blood. These TCRs come from a human donor in a cohort sampled during active COVID-19.

The chain uses TRBV28 and TRBJ2-7; 10 positions agree with TRBD2. CDR1 and CDR2 (germline): MDHEN, SYDVKM. The CDR3 totals 15 residues. V lost 6 bases, J lost 2 bases, and 7 bases stayed unmatched. CDR3 nucleotide sequence: TGTGCCAGCAGCCCGAGCGGGAGGGCCCCCTACGAGCAGTACTTC. This gives the protein CASSPSGRAPYEQYF.

The V and J genes are TRBV7-3 and TRBJ2-1; 10 bases agree with TRBD2. The CDR3 extends over 17 amino acids. The germline V gene encodes CDR1 SGHTA and CDR2 FQGTGA. J lost 7 bases, V lost 5 bases, and 14 bases had no gene match. The CDR3 region is CASSPGGLAGVGNEQFF. The CDR3 coding sequence is TGTGCCAGCAGCCCCGGGGGTCTAGCGGGAGTGGGGAATGAGCAGTTCTTC.

This chain connects TRBV13 to TRBJ2-4; possible D gene TRBD2, 6 bases. Germline V gives CDR1 PRHDT, CDR2 FYEKMQ (reference sequence). The CDR3 is 17 amino acids. V dropped 1 base and J dropped 3 bases, with 16 bases sitting between them. CDR3: CASSLAVGGYVKNIQYF. The DNA of the CDR3 is TGTGCCAGCAGCTTAGCGGTTGGAGGGTATGTCAAAAACATTCAGTACTTC.

This clone has more than one count but fewer than ten. This chain links TRBV4-1 with TRBJ1-1; 7 positions agree with TRBD1. The CDR3 runs to 16 residues. Per germline, CDR1 MGHRA and CDR2 YSYEKL. V was clipped by 4 bases and J by 1 base; unmatched bases: 9. The CDR3 loop is CASSRGTGQKNTEAFF. The DNA of the CDR3 is TGCGCCAGCAGCCGAGGAACGGGACAGAAGAACACTGAAGCTTTCTTT.

The gene calls are TRBV4-1 and TRBJ1-5, with D perhaps matching TRBD1 (6 bases). The CDR3 is made up of 15 amino acids. The V end was cut by 1 base, the J end by 3 bases, with 10 bases between. CDR1 and CDR2 from the germline V gene are MGHRA and YSYEKL. The CDR3 coding sequence is TGCGCCAGCAGCCAAGCCGGACAGAACAATCAGCCCCAGCATTTT. As protein: CASSQAGQNNQPQHF.

In this sample, this clone turned up a few times. The genes are TRBV30 and TRBJ1-5; perhaps TRBD1 as D (5 bases). Germline CDR1 GTSNPN, CDR2 SVGIG (reference sequence). The V and J ends lost 5 bases and 4 bases respectively, with 12 bases between them. The CDR3 sequence is 13 residues long. This chain's CDR3 is CAWAKQANQPQHF. DNA for the CDR3: TGTGCCTGGGCGAAACAGGCTAATCAGCCCCAGCATTTT.

The chain combines TRBV28 with TRBJ2-7; 10 bases agree with TRBD2. CDR3 length: 15 residues. CDR1 and CDR2 (germline): MDHEN, SYDVKM. J gave up 2 bases and V 2 bases, and 3 bases lay outside the gene matches. The CDR3 DNA reads TGTGCCAGCAGTTTAACAGCGGGAGGGCCCTACGAGCAGTACTTC. This codes for CASSLTAGGPYEQYF.

The CDR3 DNA reads as TGTGCCAGTAGTATAGTTCTGTTTGGGGCTTCGAACACTGAAGCTTTCTTT. This translates into CASSIVLFGASNTEAFF. The chain is built from TRBV19 and TRBJ1-1, with D possibly TRBD1 on 5 matching bases. V dropped 1 base and J dropped 1 base, with 16 bases sitting between them. CDR1 and CDR2 (germline): LNHDA, SQIVND (reference sequence). The CDR3 totals 17 residues.

V is TRBV6-5 and J is TRBJ2-7; 8 nucleotides line up with TRBD2. Germline CDR1 and CDR2: MNHEY and SVGAGI. The CDR3 covers 15 residues. Trimming removed 6 bases from V and 2 bases from J; junction bases left unmatched: 9. CDR3 nucleotide sequence: TGTGCCAGCAGCCTACTAGCGGAGGACCCCTACGAGCAGTACTTC. It codes for CASSLLAEDPYEQYF.

The chain joins TRBV4-3 to TRBJ2-7, with 8 positions matching TRBD1. The CDR3 has 12 amino acids. Germline assignment: CDR1 LGHNA and CDR2 YSLEER. V trimming: 8 bases; J trimming: 6 bases; junction bases outside the gene matches: 6. Here the CDR3 reads CASRGQGSEQYF. DNA of the CDR3: TGCGCCAGCCGCGGACAGGGCAGCGAGCAGTACTTC.

The chain uses TRBV7-7 and TRBJ2-1; 10 bases align to TRBD2. CDR1 is SSHAT and CDR2 is FNYEAQ in the germline V gene (reference sequence). The J segment lost 3 bases and the V segment lost 1 base, leaving 0 bases of the junction unmatched. The length of the CDR3 is 15 residues. CDR3 DNA: TGTGCCAGCAGCTTAGGGACTAGCGGCTACAATGAGCAGTTCTTC. Encoded protein: CASSLGTSGYNEQFF.

The rearrangement uses TRBV6-5 and TRBJ2-6; D gene uncertain. The V end was cut by 0 bases, the J end by 2 bases, with 8 bases between. Germline loops: CDR1 MNHEY, CDR2 SVGAGI. There are 16 residues in the CDR3. Written as DNA, the CDR3 is TGTGCCAGCAGTTACTCGAAATGGCCTGGGGCCAACGTCCTGACTTTC. Protein: CASSYSKWPGANVLTF.

The rearrangement uses TRBV2 and TRBJ1-1; D uncertain. CDR1 is SNHLY, CDR2 FYNNEI, per germline. Trimming pared 6 bases from V and 1 base from J, leaving 3 bases between. The CDR3 runs to 11 residues. The CDR3 region is CASRRNTEAFF. CDR3 coding DNA: TGTGCCAGCAGGAGGAACACTGAAGCTTTCTTT.

This clone was seen only a few times. The V and J genes are TRBV2 and TRBJ2-1; 7 nucleotides align to TRBD2. There are 14 residues in the CDR3. Germline assignment: CDR1 SNHLY and CDR2 FYNNEI. Trimming at V came to 6 bases and at J to 0 bases, leaving 2 bases not matched to a gene. CDR3 in DNA: TGTGCCAGCAGGCGGGGGAGCTCCTACAATGAGCAGTTCTTC. Its translation: CASRRGSSYNEQFF.

This clone is a singleton in its sample. The CDR3 nucleotides read TGTGCCACCAGCAGAGTACCTCCGGGACTAGCAAGCGACGAGCAGTACTTC. Protein: CATSRVPPGLASDEQYF. This chain links TRBV15 with TRBJ2-7, with 9 bases lining up with TRBD2. The CDR3 totals 17 residues. J lost 5 bases, V lost 1 base, and 12 bases had no gene match. Germline values: CDR1 LNHNV, CDR2 YYDKDF (reference sequence).

The chain combines TRBV28 with TRBJ2-1, with 7 bases that match TRBD2. Germline-derived CDR1 and CDR2 are MDHEN and SYDVKM. The CDR3 spans 15 residues. The J segment lost 7 bases and the V segment lost 3 bases, leaving 9 bases of the junction unmatched. This chain's CDR3 is CASSLGRGSRNEQFF. CDR3 nucleotide sequence: TGTGCCAGCAGTTTGGGTCGCGGGAGTAGAAATGAGCAGTTCTTC.

The table lists this clone with a few counts. This sequence joins TRBV9 and TRBJ2-1; tentative D call: TRBD1 (5 bases). Germline loops: CDR1 SGDLS, CDR2 YYNGEE. V shed 0 bases and J shed 10 bases, with 14 bases lying between them. The CDR3 is made up of 14 amino acids. The CDR3 DNA reads as TGTGCCAGCAGCGTAGGGGGCAGGGAACGGGAGCAGTTCTTC. Residues: CASSVGGREREQFF.

The chain combines TRBV9 with TRBJ2-1, with TRBD1 as a possible D gene (5 bases). Trimming left V 0 bases short and J 9 bases short, with 16 bases between. CDR1 and CDR2 (germline): SGDLS, YYNGEE. The CDR3 length is 15 residues. DNA of the CDR3: TGTGCCAGCAGCGTAGGGGTTGGGGCTACGGGTGAGCAGTTCTTC. Translating it yields CASSVGVGATGEQFF.

The chain is built from TRBV6-5 and TRBJ2-7; TRBD2 is a possible D gene (6 bases). Looked up from germline, CDR1 is MNHEY and CDR2 is SVGAGI. The V and J ends lost 2 bases and 2 bases respectively, with 10 bases between them. The CDR3 runs 14 residues. The CDR3 loop is CASSYGTGAYEQYF. Here the CDR3 DNA reads TGTGCCAGCAGTTACGGGACTGGGGCCTACGAGCAGTACTTC.

The chain couples TRBV4-2 to TRBJ2-7; TRBD1 matches at 9 bases. The CDR3 loop spans 16 amino acids. V dropped 0 bases and J dropped 5; count of bases not matched to a gene: 8. Germline V gene lookup returns CDR1 LGHNA and CDR2 YNFKEQ. CDR3 amino acids: CASSQDPGQGVHEQYF. The CDR3 nucleotides read TGTGCCAGCAGCCAAGATCCGGGACAGGGAGTCCACGAGCAGTACTTC.

This clone was seen only once. V gene TRBV7-2 combines with J gene TRBJ1-2; 10 bases are a match to TRBD1. The CDR3 has 14 residues. Germline CDR1 is SGHTA and CDR2 is FQGNSA. V lost 5 bases, J lost 3 bases, and 3 bases stayed unmatched. CDR3 in DNA: TGTGCCAGCAGCCCTGGACAGGGGGACTATGGCTACACCTTC. It specifies CASSPGQGDYGYTF.

The CDR3, as DNA: TGTGCCAGCAGCTTGGTTACTAGCGCCTCCTACAATGAGCAGTTCTTC. It specifies CASSLVTSASYNEQFF. The V call is TRBV5-4, the J call TRBJ2-1, with 7 bases that match TRBD2. This CDR3 has 16 residues. Per germline, CDR1 SGHNT and CDR2 YYREEE (reference sequence). The V gene end was trimmed by 0 bases and the J gene end by 0 bases; junction bases not matched to a gene: 3.

This clone was recorded a few times. The gene calls are TRBV2 and TRBJ2-1; D is unclear. There are 11 residues in the CDR3. V was clipped by 5 bases and J by 7 bases, with 6 bases between them. The germline CDR1 and CDR2 sequences are SNHLY and FYNNEI. CDR3 sequence: CASSRGNEQFF. Written as DNA, the CDR3 is TGTGCCAGCAGTAGAGGAAATGAGCAGTTCTTC. Complete variable domain (other parts from reference TRBV2 and TRBJ2-1): EPEVTQTPSHQVTQMGQEVILRCVPISNHLYFYWYRQILGQKVEFLVSFYNNEISEKSEIFDDQFSVERPDGSNFTLKIRSTKLEDSAMYFCASSRGNEQFFGPGTRLTVL.

The chain combines TRBV19 with TRBJ2-5; 9 nucleotides agree with TRBD2. With 2 bases clipped from V and 4 bases from J, the junction kept 11 bases outside the gene matches. CDR1 and CDR2 (germline): LNHDA, SQIVND (reference sequence). This CDR3 contains 17 residues. This chain's CDR3 is CASSIRFGGRERETQYF. CDR3 DNA: TGTGCCAGTAGTATAAGGTTCGGCGGGAGGGAGAGAGAGACCCAGTACTTC.

This clone has only a few counts. The genes are TRBV27 and TRBJ1-1; a possible D gene is TRBD1 (5 bases). CDR1 and CDR2 (germline): MNHEY, SMNVEV (reference sequence). Deletions cut 2 bases from V and 7 bases from J, with 8 bases between. The CDR3 extends over 12 amino acids. CDR3 in amino acids: CASSLRQGEAFF. The CDR3 nucleotides read TGTGCCAGCAGTTTAAGGCAGGGTGAAGCTTTCTTT.